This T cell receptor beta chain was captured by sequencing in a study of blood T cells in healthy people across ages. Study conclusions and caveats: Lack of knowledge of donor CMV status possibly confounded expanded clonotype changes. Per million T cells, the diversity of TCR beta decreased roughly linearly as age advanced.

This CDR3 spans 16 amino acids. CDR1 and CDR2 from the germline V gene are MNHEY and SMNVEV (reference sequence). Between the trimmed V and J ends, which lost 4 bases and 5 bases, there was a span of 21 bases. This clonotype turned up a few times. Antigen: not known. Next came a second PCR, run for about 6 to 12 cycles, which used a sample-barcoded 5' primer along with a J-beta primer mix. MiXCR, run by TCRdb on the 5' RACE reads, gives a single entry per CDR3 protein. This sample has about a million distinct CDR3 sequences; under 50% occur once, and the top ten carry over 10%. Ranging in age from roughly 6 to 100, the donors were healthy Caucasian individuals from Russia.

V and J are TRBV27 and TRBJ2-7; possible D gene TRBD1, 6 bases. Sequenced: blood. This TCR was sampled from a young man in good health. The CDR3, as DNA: TGTGCCAGCAGTTCCACAGGGTACTCTGGGGTTAACGAGCAGTACTTC. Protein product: CASSSTGYSGVNEQYF.